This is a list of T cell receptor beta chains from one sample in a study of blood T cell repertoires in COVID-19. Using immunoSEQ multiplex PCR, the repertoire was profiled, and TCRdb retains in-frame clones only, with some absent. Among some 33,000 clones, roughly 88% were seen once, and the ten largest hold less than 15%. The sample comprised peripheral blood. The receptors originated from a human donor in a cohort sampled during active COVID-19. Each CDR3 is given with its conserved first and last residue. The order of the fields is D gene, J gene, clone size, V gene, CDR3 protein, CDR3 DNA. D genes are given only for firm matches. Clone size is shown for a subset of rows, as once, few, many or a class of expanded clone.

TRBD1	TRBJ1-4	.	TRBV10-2	CASSATGGNEKLFF	TGCGCCAGCAGCGCGACAGGGGGAAATGAAAAACTGTTTTTT
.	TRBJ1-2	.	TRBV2	CASRPSSGRQGGYTF	TGTGCCAGCAGGCCCAGTAGCGGGAGGCAGGGTGGCTACACCTTC
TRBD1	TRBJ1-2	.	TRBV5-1	CASSTQGARYGYTF	TGCGCCAGCAGCACCCAGGGGGCGCGTTATGGCTACACCTTC
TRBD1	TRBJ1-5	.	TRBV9	CASSRTQGSNQPQHF	TGTGCCAGCAGCCGTACACAGGGGAGCAATCAGCCCCAGCATTTT
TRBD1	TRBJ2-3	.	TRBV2	CASSEISTGEFTDTQYF	TGTGCCAGCAGTGAAATTTCGACAGGGGAATTCACAGATACGCAGTATTTT
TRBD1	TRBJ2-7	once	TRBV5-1	CASSLGTGGREQYF	TGCGCCAGCAGCTTGGGGACAGGGGGTCGGGAGCAGTACTTC
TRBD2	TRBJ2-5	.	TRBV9	CASSVEPSGGPQRETQYF	TGTGCCAGCAGCGTAGAACCCAGCGGGGGGCCCCAAAGGGAGACCCAGTACTTC
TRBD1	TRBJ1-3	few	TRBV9	CASSAIGTGAGNTIYF	TGTGCCAGCAGCGCAATAGGGACAGGGGCTGGAAACACCATATATTTT
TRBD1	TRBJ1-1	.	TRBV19	CASGLQGGTEAFF	TGTGCCAGTGGATTACAGGGGGGGACTGAAGCTTTCTTT
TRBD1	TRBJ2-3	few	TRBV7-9	CASSLDGTGWPFAADTQYF	TGTGCCAGCAGCTTAGATGGGACAGGGTGGCCCTTCGCCGCAGATACGCAGTATTTT
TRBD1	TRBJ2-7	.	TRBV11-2	CASSLARHWDSSYEQYF	TGTGCCAGCAGCTTAGCTCGACATTGGGACAGCTCCTACGAGCAGTACTTC
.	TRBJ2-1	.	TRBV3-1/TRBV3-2	CASSHQTGEQFF	TGTGCCAGCAGCCATCAAACCGGTGAGCAGTTCTTC
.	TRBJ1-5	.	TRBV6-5	CASSLARGNQPQHF	TGTGCCAGCAGCTTGGCCAGGGGCAATCAGCCCCAGCATTTT
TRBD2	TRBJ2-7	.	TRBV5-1	CASSLDSGGSYEQYF	TGCGCCAGCAGCTTGGATAGCGGGGGTTCCTACGAGCAGTACTTC
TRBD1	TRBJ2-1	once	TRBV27	CASSGTRTGTYNEQFF	TGTGCCAGCAGTGGAACTAGGACAGGGACCTACAATGAGCAGTTCTTC